These 19 T cell receptor beta chains originate from one sample sequenced in a study of CD8 T cells in ankylosing spondylitis. A single record per CDR3 protein comes from TCRdb applying MiXCR to the 5' RACE reads. The repertoire holds 750,000 to 850,000 distinct CDR3 sequences, with 12% as singletons. Study-wide points: In ankylosing spondylitis blood, a motif of several highly homologous TCR beta variants appeared characteristic.

Antigens of these TCRs are unknown. The sequenced sample consisted of blood, either unsorted or a sorted T cell fraction (not recorded which). Receptor source: a male donor with ankylosing spondylitis.

The gene calls are TRBV29-1 and TRBJ2-3; TRBD1 might be the D (5 bases). CDR1 and CDR2 from the germline V gene are SQVTM and ANQGSEA. This CDR3 contains 13 residues. The germline V and J ends were trimmed by 3 bases and 0 bases, with 7 bases remaining between them. CDR3: CSVDQGSTDTQYF. The CDR3, as DNA: TGCAGCGTTGACCAGGGCAGCACAGATACGCAGTATTTT.

This chain joins TRBV4-2 and TRBJ2-2; a weak D match, TRBD2 (6 bases). V was cut by 3 bases and J by 6 bases, with 17 bases left in between. Germline CDR1 LGHNA, CDR2 YNFKEQ. CDR3 length equals 16 residues. The CDR3 nucleotides read TGTGCCAGCAGCCACATCTGGAGGGAGTCCGCCGGGGAGCTGTTTTTT. Its protein is CASSHIWRESAGELFF.

This clonotype came up many times. V and J are TRBV12-3 or TRBV12-4 and TRBJ1-5; D might be TRBD1 (5 bases). Trimming removed 8 bases from V and 5 bases from J, with 13 bases in between. The CDR3 runs to 13 residues. CDR3 nucleotides: TGTGCCAGCCATGGGGGAACCTATCAGCCCCAGCATTTT. Translated, it gives CASHGGTYQPQHF.

This clonotype was observed at least ten times. The chain links TRBV29-1 to TRBJ2-7; D perhaps matches TRBD1 (6 bases). Germline V lookup: CDR1 SQVTM, CDR2 ANQGSEA. The germline V and J ends were trimmed by 4 bases and 7 bases, with 8 bases remaining between them. The CDR3 runs to 10 residues. For the CDR3, the DNA is TGCAGCGTTGGACAGGTAGAGCAGTACTTC. Its protein product is CSVGQVEQYF.

This chain connects TRBV20-1 to TRBJ2-5; 10 bases agree with TRBD2. V lost 4 bases to trimming and J lost 0 bases; unmatched junction nucleotides: 5. Per the germline V gene, CDR1 is DFQATT and CDR2 is SNEGSKA (reference sequence). The CDR3 spans 15 residues. The CDR3 region has the DNA TGCAGTGCTACCCTAGCGGGAGCTTACCAAGAGACCCAGTACTTC. This gives the protein CSATLAGAYQETQYF.

V is TRBV7-9 and J is TRBJ1-2; 7 positions match TRBD1. J lost 2 bases, V lost 1 base, and 7 bases had no gene match. The CDR3 has 16 amino acids. In germline, CDR1 is SEHNR, CDR2 FQNEAQ (reference sequence). CDR3 region: CASSLGPGGYNYGYTF. The CDR3 region has the DNA TGTGCCAGCAGCTTAGGACCAGGGGGGTACAACTATGGCTACACCTTC.

This chain uses TRBV6-5 with TRBJ2-5, with D unresolved. V was trimmed by 4 bases and J by 0 bases, leaving 15 bases between them. Germline CDR1 reads MNHEY; CDR2 reads SVGAGI. The CDR3 consists of 16 residues. CDR3 amino acids: CASSSSWAGNQETQYF. The DNA for the CDR3 is TGTGCCAGCAGTTCTAGTTGGGCTGGCAACCAAGAGACCCAGTACTTC.

The chain recombines TRBV15 with TRBJ2-3; 8 bases are shared with TRBD2. Germline CDR1 and CDR2: LNHNV and YYDKDF (reference sequence). The trim removed 3 bases at V and 5 bases at J, leaving 4 bases unmatched. This CDR3 contains 14 residues. The CDR3 nucleotides are TGTGCCACCAGCAGGGCGGGAGGAGTAGATACGCAGTATTTT. Translating it yields CATSRAGGVDTQYF.

This clonotype was recorded many times. The J gene is TRBJ1-6, the V gene TRBV2; no firm D call. The CDR3 runs to 13 residues. Trimming removed 4 bases from V and 6 bases from J, with 7 bases in between. The germline gives CDR1 SNHLY, CDR2 FYNNEI. Here the CDR3 reads CASSVVLNSPLHF. The CDR3 DNA follows: TGTGCCAGCAGTGTCGTGCTTAATTCACCCCTCCACTTT.

The genes are TRBV20-1 and TRBJ2-7, with TRBD1 matching 8 bases. V dropped 6 bases and J dropped 1; count of bases not matched to a gene: 8. The CDR3 covers 14 residues. Germline V gene data show CDR1 as DFQATT and CDR2 as SNEGSKA (reference sequence). The CDR3 DNA reads TGCAGTGCCCGGAGGACAGGGCCATCCTACGAGCAGTACTTC. This sequence encodes CSARRTGPSYEQYF.

This clonotype was found many times. The chain recombines TRBV6-2 or TRBV6-3 with TRBJ2-7; unclear D gene. The CDR3 has 13 amino acids. Trimming removed 2 bases from V and 2 bases from J, with 7 bases in between. From germline, CDR1 is MNHEY and CDR2 SVGEGT. The chain's CDR3 is CASSYRATYEQYF. The DNA of the CDR3 is TGTGCCAGCAGTTACCGGGCGACCTACGAGCAGTACTTC.

A few counts support this clonotype. The genes are TRBV7-2 and TRBJ2-7, with D perhaps TRBD2 (5 bases). Trimming shortened V by 3 bases and J by 4 bases, and 10 bases separated the two germline ends. Germline V lookup: CDR1 SGHTA, CDR2 FQGNSA. The CDR3 runs to 13 residues. This chain's CDR3 is CASSFSRGYEQYF. The CDR3 nucleotides are TGTGCCAGCAGCTTTTCCCGGGGATACGAGCAGTACTTC. Based on the CDR3 plus reference TRBV7-2 and TRBJ2-7, the full variable domain is GAGVSQSPSNKVTEKGKDVELRCDPISGHTALYWYRQSLGQGLEFLIYFQGNSAPDKSGLPSDRFSAERTGGSVSTLTIQRTQQEDSAVYLCASSFSRGYEQYFGPGTRLTVT.

This clonotype was counted ten times or more. This chain links TRBV12-3 or TRBV12-4 with TRBJ1-2; D is unclear. V shed 7 bases and J shed 0 bases, with 12 bases lying between them. This CDR3 is built from 14 residues. The CDR3 loop is CASTRTDTNYGYTF. The CDR3 coding sequence is TGTGCCAGCACCCGGACGGATACTAACTATGGCTACACCTTC.

This clonotype was counted between two and nine times. The chain recombines TRBV20-1 with TRBJ2-2, with unresolved D. The CDR3 has 13 amino acids. Germline V CDR1 and CDR2: DFQATT, SNEGSKA (reference sequence). V was clipped by 0 bases and J by 7 bases, with 9 bases between them. The CDR3 protein is CSARDPRRGELFF. The CDR3 DNA is TGCAGTGCTAGAGACCCCCGGCGCGGGGAGCTGTTTTTT.

This clonotype showed up just a few times. The V gene is TRBV28, the J gene TRBJ2-3, with TRBD1 matching 7 bases. Germline loops: CDR1 MDHEN, CDR2 SYDVKM. V was clipped by 3 bases and J by 7 bases; unmatched bases: 4. The CDR3 contains 13 residues. CDR3 in amino acids: CASSLNRGHTQYF. The CDR3 nucleotides read TGTGCCAGCAGTTTGAACAGGGGCCATACGCAGTATTTT.

Of note for this clonotype: Mismatch with germline at one junction end may stem from a read error. The chain combines TRBV29-1 with TRBJ2-7; either TRBD1 or TRBD2 may supply D (5 bases each). This CDR3 region has 14 residues. The germline gives CDR1 SQVTM, CDR2 ANQGSEA. This CDR3 is CGVRSGTPPLEQYF. The CDR3 DNA is TGCGGCGTCCGATCCGGGACCCCCCCCCTCGAGCAGTACTTC.

The chain carries TRBV28 and TRBJ2-7; D call uncertain. The CDR3 runs to 13 residues. The ends were cut back, 6 bases at V and 2 bases at J, with 11 bases in the middle. Germline CDR1 reads MDHEN; CDR2 reads SYDVKM. CDR3: CASSSPIPYEQYF. In DNA form, the CDR3 reads TGTGCCAGCAGCTCCCCAATTCCCTACGAGCAGTACTTC.

This clonotype was observed a few times. This chain links TRBV20-1 with TRBJ1-2, with TRBD1 as a possible D gene (6 bases). The CDR3 has 15 amino acids. Trimming shortened V by 2 bases and J by 7 bases, and 20 bases separated the two germline ends. The germline gives CDR1 DFQATT, CDR2 SNEGSKA (reference sequence). CDR3 residues: CSARTRDTYGLGYTF. The CDR3, as DNA: TGCAGTGCTAGAACCCGGGACACCTACGGACTTGGCTACACCTTC.

This clonotype was seen repeatedly, ten times or more. The chain has TRBV20-1 and TRBJ2-3; a weak D match, TRBD2 (6 bases). Trimming stripped 7 bases from V and 0 bases from J, with 14 bases between. This CDR3 contains 14 residues. Germline CDR1 is DFQATT and CDR2 is SNEGSKA (reference sequence). CDR3 amino acids: CSVGTRGSTDTQYF. The CDR3, as DNA: TGCAGTGTTGGGACTCGAGGTAGCACAGATACGCAGTATTTT.